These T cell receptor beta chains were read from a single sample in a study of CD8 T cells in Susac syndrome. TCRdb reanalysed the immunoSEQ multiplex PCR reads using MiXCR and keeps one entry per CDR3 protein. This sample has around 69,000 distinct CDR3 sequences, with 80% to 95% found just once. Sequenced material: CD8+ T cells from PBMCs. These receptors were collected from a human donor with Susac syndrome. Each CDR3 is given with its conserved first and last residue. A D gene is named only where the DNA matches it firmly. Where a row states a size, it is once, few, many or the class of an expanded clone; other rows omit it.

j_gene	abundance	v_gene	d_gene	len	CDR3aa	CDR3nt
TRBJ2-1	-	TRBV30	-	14	CAWSSEGGYNEQFF	TGTGCCTGGAGTTCGGAGGGGGGATACAATGAGCAGTTCTTC
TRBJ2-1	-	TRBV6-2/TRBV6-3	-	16	CASSYLRESSYNEQFF	TGTGCCAGCAGTTACCTTCGGGAGAGCTCCTACAATGAGCAGTTCTTC
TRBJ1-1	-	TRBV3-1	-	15	CASSQSGTLYTEAFF	TGTGCCAGCAGCCAATCGGGGACATTGTACACTGAAGCTTTCTTT
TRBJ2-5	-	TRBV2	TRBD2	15	CASSGGLADQETQYF	TGTGCCAGCAGTGGGGGACTAGCGGACCAAGAGACCCAGTACTTC
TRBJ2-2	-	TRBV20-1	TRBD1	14	CSAMKTGVSGELFF	TGCAGTGCTATGAAGACAGGGGTATCCGGGGAGCTGTTTTTT
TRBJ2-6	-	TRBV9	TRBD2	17	CASSPGLAGTGANVLTF	TGTGCCAGCAGCCCTGGACTAGCGGGAACTGGGGCCAACGTCCTGACTTTC
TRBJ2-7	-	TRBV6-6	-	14	CASKFPGVLYEQYF	TGTGCCAGCAAGTTCCCGGGAGTCCTCTACGAGCAGTACTTC
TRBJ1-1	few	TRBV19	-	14	CASSTNREVAEAFF	TGTGCCAGTAGTACCAACAGGGAGGTCGCTGAAGCTTTCTTT
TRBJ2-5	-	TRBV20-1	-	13	CSARPGPQETQYF	TGCAGTGCTAGACCGGGACCCCAAGAGACCCAGTACTTC
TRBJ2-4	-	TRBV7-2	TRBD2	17	CASSLVSRREGRTIQYF	TGTGCCAGCAGCTTAGTTTCACGGCGGGAGGGGAGAACCATTCAGTACTTC
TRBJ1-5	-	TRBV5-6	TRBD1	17	CASSLRQGGNSNQPQHF	TGTGCCAGCAGCTTAAGACAGGGCGGGAATAGCAATCAGCCCCAGCATTTT
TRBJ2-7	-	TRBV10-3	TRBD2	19	CAISESSLLAGDISYEQYF	TGTGCCATCAGTGAGTCGAGTTTGCTAGCGGGGGATATTTCCTACGAGCAGTACTTC
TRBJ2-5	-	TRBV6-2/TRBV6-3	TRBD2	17	CASSYGTSGRNQETQYF	TGTGCCAGCAGTTACGGGACTAGCGGGAGGAATCAAGAGACCCAGTACTTC
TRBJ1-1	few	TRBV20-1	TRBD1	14	CSVEIGQGDTEAFF	TGCAGTGTTGAAATAGGACAGGGCGACACTGAAGCTTTCTTT
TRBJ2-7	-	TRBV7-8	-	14	CASSPRSSSYEQYF	TGTGCCAGCAGCCCACGGTCTAGCTCCTACGAGCAGTACTTC
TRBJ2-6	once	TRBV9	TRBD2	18	CASSGGGTSVSGANVLTF	TGTGCCAGCAGCGGGGGAGGGACGAGCGTCTCTGGGGCCAACGTCCTGACTTTC
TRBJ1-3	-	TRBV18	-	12	CASSSGGSTIYF	TGTGCCAGCTCATCGGGGGGAAGCACCATATATTTT
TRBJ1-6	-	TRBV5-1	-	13	CASSLVWGSPLHF	TGCGCCAGCAGCTTGGTTTGGGGCTCACCCCTCCACTTT
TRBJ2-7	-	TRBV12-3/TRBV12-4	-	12	CASSQSAHEQYF	TGTGCCAGCAGCCAATCAGCCCACGAGCAGTACTTC
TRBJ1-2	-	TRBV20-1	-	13	CSAAFSGLYGYTF	TGCAGTGCTGCCTTCTCGGGCCTCTATGGCTACACCTTC
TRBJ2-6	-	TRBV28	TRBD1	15	CASRQTGAGANVLTF	TGTGCCAGCAGACAAACAGGGGCTGGGGCCAACGTCCTGACTTTC
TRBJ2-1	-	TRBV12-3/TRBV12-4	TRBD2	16	CASSPPGLAGYNEQFF	TGTGCCAGCAGCCCGCCGGGACTAGCGGGGTACAATGAGCAGTTCTTC
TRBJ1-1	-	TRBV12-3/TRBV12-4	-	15	CASSGAGTYYTEAFF	TGTGCCAGCAGTGGGGCAGGGACCTACTACACTGAAGCTTTCTTT